This TCR beta chain comes out of a study of blood T cell repertoires in COVID-19. Study at large: Collection of acute and convalescent COVID-19 samples took place in the United States, Italy and Spain.

Assay used: immunoSEQ multiplex PCR; TCRdb lists only in-frame clones, some missing. The sample holds 30,000 to 40,000 clones, 80% to 90% seen once. The TCR comes from an elderly man with active COVID-19. Sequenced input: peripheral blood.

The CDR3 sequence is CAWSGQGHQPQHF. In DNA, the CDR3 is TGTGCCTGGTCTGGACAGGGCCATCAGCCCCAGCATTTT. The chain is built from TRBV30 and TRBJ1-5; 8 bases match TRBD1. From germline, CDR1 is GTSNPN and CDR2 SVGIG (reference sequence). There are 13 residues in the CDR3. With 5 bases clipped from V and 5 bases from J, the junction kept 5 bases outside the gene matches.